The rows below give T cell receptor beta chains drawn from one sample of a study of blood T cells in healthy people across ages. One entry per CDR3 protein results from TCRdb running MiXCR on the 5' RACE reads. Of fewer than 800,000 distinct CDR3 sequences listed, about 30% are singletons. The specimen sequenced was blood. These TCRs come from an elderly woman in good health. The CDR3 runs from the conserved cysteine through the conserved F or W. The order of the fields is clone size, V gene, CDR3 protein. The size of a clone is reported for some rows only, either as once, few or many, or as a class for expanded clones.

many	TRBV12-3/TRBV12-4	CASSHRGSLAKNIQYF
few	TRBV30	CAWSQTGTGNTGELFF
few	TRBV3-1	CASSQDAGASNQPQHF
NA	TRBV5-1	CASSRENIQYF
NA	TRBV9	CASSDSGVGTDTQYF
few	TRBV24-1	CATAGGLGNEQFF
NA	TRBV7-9	CASSLVWQGDEQYF
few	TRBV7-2	CASSLVRGDLYDYTF
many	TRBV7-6	CASSPGTSGGYEQYF
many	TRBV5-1	CASSVGRGETQYF
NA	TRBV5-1	CASRVRTGGGCYTF
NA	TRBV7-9	CASSKPGGVLMNTEAFF
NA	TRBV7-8	CASSLAGGRGGELFF
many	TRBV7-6	CASSLGLQETQYF
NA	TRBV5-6	CASSFSTGSEKLFF
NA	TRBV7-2	CASSPPRGLYEQFF
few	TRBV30	CAWGGQGAKGEKLFF
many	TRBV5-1	CASSLRGVGTDTQYF
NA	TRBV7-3	CASSPHAPQYNSPLHF
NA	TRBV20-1	CSAQPPLYEQYF
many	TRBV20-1	CSAGLSSYNEQFF
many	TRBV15	CATSMRSPNEQFF
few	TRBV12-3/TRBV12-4	CASSPRRAEAFF
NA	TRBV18	CASSQDTQDF
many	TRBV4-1	CASSHGTHYEQYF
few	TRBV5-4	CASSLPGDHGYTF
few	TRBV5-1	CASNVGPGTGELFF
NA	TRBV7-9	CASSSDRPTYEQYF
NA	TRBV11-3	CASSGGASGIREQFF
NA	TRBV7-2	CASSLVLGLAGGADAQYF
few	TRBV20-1	CSAREGAGFNNQPQHF
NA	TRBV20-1	CSGHSTDTQYF
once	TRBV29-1	CSVPAQGIYGYTF
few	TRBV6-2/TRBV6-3	CASGPGAIQTTQYF
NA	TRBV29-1	CSVGLAGVGEQFF
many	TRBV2	CASSPGTGVETQYF
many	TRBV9	CASSANPGRIPSGANVLTF
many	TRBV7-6	CASSLGDRGLTYEQYF
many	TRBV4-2	CASSQGVSQPQHF
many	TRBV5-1	CASSSGRSGSEQYF
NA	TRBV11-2	CASSLSAFSAGPTTLNTQYF
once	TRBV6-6	CASALGGYNSSLHF
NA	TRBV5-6	CASSMDRLDYGYTF
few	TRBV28	CASSLTTWARQYF
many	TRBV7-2	CASSLTGGNTERIYGYTF
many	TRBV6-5	CASSRDRGSGEQYF
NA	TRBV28	CASSTPGLASTGELFF
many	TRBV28	CASSPRTGGISPLHF
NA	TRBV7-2	CASSLAWEYNEQFF
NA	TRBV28	CASGGTPAADEKLFF
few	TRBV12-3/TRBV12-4	CASRGGRSVTDTQYF
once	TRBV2	CASSDTGLHSPLHF
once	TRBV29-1	CSAERENEQFF
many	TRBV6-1	CASEAGAETQYF
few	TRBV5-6	CASSLEPGSYEQYF
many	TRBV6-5	CASSYSRVKNIQYF
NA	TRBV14	CASSQVQGGELFF
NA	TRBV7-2	CASRTTPGLGRFDEQFF
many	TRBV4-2	CASSRQRGLLYEQYF